This entry lists 25 T cell receptor beta chains sequenced from one sample in a study of blood T cell repertoires in COVID-19. Libraries were prepared by immunoSEQ multiplex PCR; TCRdb keeps only in-frame clonotypes and omits some of them. Among 350,000 to 550,000 clones, around 89% were seen once, and the ten largest hold 0.95% to 1.2%. Sequenced material: PBMCs or T cells enriched from blood (not recorded which). These receptor sequences come from a man aged 25-40 years who had recovered from COVID-19.

The J gene is TRBJ2-3, the V gene TRBV4-1; 12 nucleotides match TRBD2. The CDR3 length is 16 residues. CDR1 and CDR2 (germline): MGHRA, YSYEKL. V trimming: 6 bases; J trimming: 6 bases; junction bases outside the gene matches: 10. The CDR3: CASSYRLAGVVDTQYF. The CDR3 DNA is TGCGCCAGCAGTTATAGACTAGCGGGAGTAGTTGATACGCAGTATTTT.

This clone has a handful of counts. The gene calls are TRBV19 and TRBJ1-2; D gene uncertain. The CDR3 runs to 14 residues. V dropped 5 bases and J dropped 8 bases, with 18 bases sitting between them. Germline V gene sequence: CDR1 LNHDA, CDR2 SQIVND (reference sequence). CDR3: CASSVLPRAGGYTF. The CDR3 DNA reads TGTGCCAGTAGTGTTCTCCCCCGTGCGGGGGGCTACACCTTC.

The chain carries TRBV3-1 (or the pseudogene TRBV3-2) and TRBJ1-1; no definite D call. The length of the CDR3 is 12 residues. From germline, CDR1 is LGHDT and CDR2 YNNKEL (reference sequence). Trimming removed 3 bases from V and 11 bases from J, with 13 bases in between. The CDR3 is CASSHEGFYAFF. For the CDR3, the DNA is TGTGCCAGCAGCCATGAGGGTTTTTACGCTTTCTTT.

This chain links TRBV30 with TRBJ1-5; D call uncertain. V was cut by 2 bases and J by 1 base, with 9 bases left in between. The CDR3 is 14 residues long. CDR1 is GTSNPN, CDR2 SVGIG, per germline (reference sequence). This CDR3 reads CAWSPGSSNQPQHF. The CDR3 nucleotides read TGTGCCTGGAGTCCGGGATCGAGCAATCAGCCCCAGCATTTT. Filled out from reference TRBV30 and TRBJ1-5, the complete variable domain reads SQTIHQWPATLVQPVGSPLSLECTVEGTSNPNLYWYRQAAGRGLQLLFYSVGIGQISSEVPQNLSASRPQDRQFILSSKKLLLSDSGFYLCAWSPGSSNQPQHFGDGTRLSIL.

Note on this clone: The sample has other DNA sequences that encode this CDR3 too. J is TRBJ2-7 and V is TRBV7-9; 8 nucleotides match TRBD1. In germline, CDR1 is SEHNR, CDR2 FQNEAQ (reference sequence). V was clipped by 4 bases and J by 3 bases; unmatched bases: 5. The CDR3 extends over 14 amino acids. The CDR3 bases are TGTGCCAGCAGCTCCGGAACAGGGGGCTACGAGCAGTACTTC. It translates to CASSSGTGGYEQYF. The variable domain in full, completed from reference TRBV7-9 and TRBJ2-7, reads DTGVSQNPRHKITKRGQNVTFRCDPISEHNRLYWYRQTLGQGPEFLTYFQNEAQLEKSRLLSDRFSAERPKGSFSTLEIQRTEQGDSAMYLCASSSGTGGYEQYFGPGTRLTVT.

This clone was counted a single time. This chain uses TRBV5-4 with TRBJ2-2; 7 bases agree with TRBD2. The germline V gene has CDR1 SGHNT and CDR2 YYREEE (reference sequence). The CDR3 is made up of 14 amino acids. J was trimmed by 5 bases and V by 4 bases; bases with no gene match: 5. The CDR3 DNA sequence: TGTGCCAGCAGCATGACTAGCATGACCGGGGAGCTGTTTTTT. It is translated as CASSMTSMTGELFF.

V and J are TRBV24-1 and TRBJ1-1, with 9 bases fitting TRBD1. Germline CDR1 and CDR2: KGHDR and SFDVKD. This CDR3 is 13 amino acids long. V lost 7 bases, J lost 5 bases, and 4 bases stayed unmatched. CDR3 loop: CATRTGGGTEAFF. In DNA, the CDR3 is TGTGCCACCAGGACAGGGGGGGGAACTGAAGCTTTCTTT.

The rearrangement joins TRBV7-3 to TRBJ1-6; D is unresolved. The V end was cut by 2 bases, the J end by 5 bases, with 7 bases between. This CDR3 is 14 amino acids long. Germline V gene sequence: CDR1 SGHTA, CDR2 FQGTGA. This CDR3 reads CASSLSTNNSPLHF. CDR3 DNA: TGTGCCAGCAGCTTATCAACTAATAATTCACCCCTCCACTTT.

V is TRBV7-2 and J is TRBJ2-5; D is unclear. Trimming stripped 1 base from V and 7 bases from J, with 16 bases between. The CDR3 has 15 residues. Germline V gives CDR1 SGHTA, CDR2 FQGNSA. The CDR3 bases are TGTGCCAGCAGCTTAGACGAGCTTCCCCCTAGGACCCAGTACTTC. It is translated as CASSLDELPPRTQYF.

The chain recombines TRBV28 with TRBJ2-1; 7 bases are a match to TRBD1. Trimming removed 5 bases from V and 2 bases from J; junction bases left unmatched: 9. Germline CDR1 and CDR2: MDHEN and SYDVKM. The length of the CDR3 is 16 residues. The CDR3 DNA reads TGTGCCAGCAGTGCCCCACAGGGGATAGCCTACAATGAGCAGTTCTTC. Translation: CASSAPQGIAYNEQFF.

The chain has TRBV19 and TRBJ1-1, with 9 positions matching TRBD1. The germline V gene has CDR1 LNHDA and CDR2 SQIVND (reference sequence). V trimming: 3 bases; J trimming: 8 bases; junction bases outside the gene matches: 7. CDR3 length: 14 amino acids. The CDR3 DNA reads as TGTGCCAGTAGTATCCTGGACAGGGGTGGAGAAGCTTTCTTT. Residues: CASSILDRGGEAFF.

The chain recombines TRBV5-1 with TRBJ2-6; D is unclear. The CDR3 loop spans 17 amino acids. V lost 0 bases to trimming and J lost 0 bases, with 10 bases between them. Germline CDR1 and CDR2: SGHRS and YFSETQ. CDR3 coding DNA: TGCGCCAGCAGCTTGGGACAAATCCCCTCTGGGGCCAACGTCCTGACTTTC. Its protein is CASSLGQIPSGANVLTF.

This rearrangement joins TRBV2 to TRBJ1-4, with D uncertain. Germline V gives CDR1 SNHLY, CDR2 FYNNEI. V dropped 7 bases and J dropped 5 bases, with 14 bases sitting between them. This CDR3 spans 14 amino acids. The DNA of the CDR3 is TGTGCCAGCATGCGGGCCCTAGACAATGAAAAACTGTTTTTT. It is translated as CASMRALDNEKLFF.

This CDR3 reads CSVEKGQGGVFNEQFF. The CDR3 DNA sequence: TGCAGCGTTGAAAAGGGACAAGGGGGGGTATTCAATGAGCAGTTCTTC. This chain connects TRBV29-1 to TRBJ2-1, with TRBD2 as a possible D gene (7 bases). V lost 2 bases and J lost 6, with 20 bases in between. The CDR3 runs to 16 residues. Germline V gives CDR1 SQVTM, CDR2 ANQGSEA.

The V gene is TRBV11-2, the J gene TRBJ2-7; TRBD1 matches at 7 bases. Per germline, CDR1 SGHAT and CDR2 FQNNGV. This CDR3 spans 13 amino acids. Losses at the gene ends were 4 bases for V and 6 bases for J; bases not matched to a gene: 6. CDR3 region: CASSSTTGPEQYF. In nucleotides, the CDR3 is TGTGCCAGCAGCTCTACGACAGGGCCCGAGCAGTACTTC.

This sequence joins TRBV12-3 or TRBV12-4 and TRBJ1-2, with D hard to call. V was pared by 5 bases and J by 4 bases, with 11 bases between. The CDR3 sequence is 13 residues long. The CDR3: CASSQTSFYGYTF. DNA for the CDR3: TGTGCCAGCAGTCAGACATCGTTCTATGGCTACACCTTC.

The genes are TRBV18 and TRBJ1-2; weak D call: TRBD1 (6 bases). V lost 4 bases, J lost 4 bases, and 16 bases lay in between. The V gene's germline CDR1 is KGHSH and CDR2 LQKENI. The length of the CDR3 is 15 residues. In nucleotides, the CDR3 is TGTGCCAGCTCACAAAACCCGGACAGATCCTATGGCTACACCTTC. Its protein is CASSQNPDRSYGYTF.

This chain connects TRBV6-1 to TRBJ1-4, with 9 positions matching TRBD1. Unmatched junction bases numbered 12, after V lost 3 bases and J lost 7 bases. CDR3 length: 17 amino acids. CDR1 is MNHNS and CDR2 is SASEGT in the germline V gene. The CDR3 loop reads CASSENYRDRDPEKLFF. DNA for the CDR3: TGTGCCAGCAGTGAGAACTACCGGGACAGGGATCCTGAAAAACTGTTTTTT.

This chain connects TRBV28 to TRBJ2-1; the D gene is possibly TRBD1 (6 bases). Trimming cost V 4 bases and J 2 bases, with 15 bases left between them. Germline-derived CDR1 and CDR2 are MDHEN and SYDVKM. The CDR3 extends over 16 amino acids. Here the CDR3 DNA reads TGTGCCAGCAGTTCCCATGTTAAGGGGGCCTACAATGAGCAGTTCTTC. This gives the protein CASSSHVKGAYNEQFF.

This clone was seen a few times. V gene TRBV7-3 combines with J gene TRBJ2-7; 7 bases line up with TRBD2. The CDR3 runs 14 residues. The trim removed 4 bases at V and 3 bases at J, leaving 6 bases unmatched. CDR1 is SGHTA, CDR2 FQGTGA, per germline. CDR3 residues: CASSSSGGGYEQYF. The CDR3, as DNA: TGTGCCAGCAGCTCCTCTGGCGGGGGCTACGAGCAGTACTTC.

The V and J genes are TRBV19 and TRBJ1-2, with D perhaps TRBD1 (6 bases). Trimming shortened V by 10 bases and J by 4 bases, and 16 bases separated the two germline ends. The length of the CDR3 is 13 residues. CDR1 is LNHDA, CDR2 SQIVND, per germline (reference sequence). The CDR3 is CATRGGLIYGYTF. Written as DNA, the CDR3 is TGTGCCACTCGAGGGGGTTTAATCTATGGCTACACCTTC.

CDR3 sequence reads: CASSSGTSGTYEQYF. CDR3 in DNA: TGTGCCAGCTCCTCCGGGACTAGCGGCACCTACGAGCAGTACTTC. V usage is TRBV18 and J usage is TRBJ2-7, with 11 bases fitting TRBD2. V dropped 6 bases and J dropped 2; count of bases not matched to a gene: 6. CDR3 length: 15 amino acids. Germline CDR1 reads KGHSH; CDR2 reads LQKENI.

In this sample, this clone turned up once. The V and J genes are TRBV3-1 (or the pseudogene TRBV3-2) and TRBJ2-2; 7 bases fit TRBD2. CDR1 and CDR2 from the germline V gene are LGHDT and YNNKEL (reference sequence). The CDR3 has 13 residues. For the CDR3, the DNA is TGTGCGGCCGGACTAGTACACACCGGGGAGCTGTTTTTT. Translating it yields CAAGLVHTGELFF.

The chain joins TRBV18 to TRBJ1-4; 7 nucleotides align to TRBD1. Germline V gene data show CDR1 as KGHSH and CDR2 as LQKENI. This CDR3 has 14 residues. V shed 5 bases, J shed 5 bases, and the junction held 5 bases outside the gene matches. CDR3: CASSDRDSNEKLFF. CDR3 nucleotide sequence: TGTGCCAGCTCAGACAGGGACTCCAATGAAAAACTGTTTTTT.

V gene TRBV3-1 (or the pseudogene TRBV3-2) combines with J gene TRBJ2-5; D not resolved. Germline CDR1 and CDR2: LGHDT and YNNKEL (reference sequence). V was clipped by 2 bases and J by 5 bases, with 9 bases between them. The CDR3 is 13 amino acids. CDR3 sequence (DNA): TGTGCCAGCAGCCAAATGCGGTCGGAGACCCAGTACTTC. This sequence encodes CASSQMRSETQYF.